This TCR beta chain was sequenced for a study of CD8 T cells in Susac syndrome. General study points: The study conceded that its TCR sequencing and HLA analysis involved relatively few individuals.

The RNA, about 0.45 to 1 ug, was put through reverse transcription using random hexamers. Amplification of the TCR beta CDR3 was carried out by immunoSEQ multiplex PCR, which spanned a total of 54 Vbeta and 13 Jbeta segments. TCRdb independently ran MiXCR on the immunoSEQ multiplex PCR reads; one entry per CDR3 protein. In the table there are more than 150,000 distinct CDR3 sequences, roughly 95% of which are singletons. TEMRA cells were FACS-enriched, unlike CD8+ and CD4+ T cells, which were negatively isolated. Concerning this clonotype itself: The target antigen is unknown.

Germline V gene data show CDR1 as LNHNV and CDR2 as YYDKDF (reference sequence). There are 15 residues in the CDR3. V trimming: 7 bases; J trimming: 1 base; junction bases outside the gene matches: 4. The source material was CD4+ T cells from PBMCs. This TCR derives from a human donor with Susac syndrome. The chain recombines TRBV15 with TRBJ2-1, with TRBD2 matching 10 bases. In DNA form, the CDR3 reads TGTGCCACCAATTTAGCGGGGGGTTCCTACAATGAGCAGTTCTTC. It is translated as CATNLAGGSYNEQFF.